The clone carrying this T cell receptor (beta chain) turned up a few times. Its antigen is still unknown. Preparation of the TCRbeta library was carried out with unique molecular identifiers. A single record per CDR3 protein comes from TCRdb applying MiXCR to the PCR reads. The data hold 350,000 to 500,000 distinct CDR3 sequences, with roughly 43% observed a single time. The data derive from a study of T-cell reconstitution after alpha-beta-depleted transplantation in children. Study conclusions and caveats: A year post-transplant, T-cell counts and diversity derived mostly from newly produced T cells. There were reportedly several hundred expanded graft clones from which alpha-beta T cells came about two months after transplant.

With V trimmed by 0 bases and J by 1 base, 10 bases remained unmatched. CDR3 length: 17 residues. Germline loops: CDR1 GTSNPN, CDR2 SVGIG (reference sequence). The sequence was collected from a girl aged 2 to 10 with aplastic anemia, due to receive a stem cell transplant. The chain has TRBV30 and TRBJ2-7; TRBD1 agrees at 9 bases. The sequencing used PBMCs, collected before TCRalphabeta/CD19-depleted stem cell transplant. The chain's CDR3 is CAWSVPMGGQGSYEQYF. The CDR3 region has the DNA TGTGCCTGGAGTGTTCCCATGGGGGGACAGGGTTCCTACGAGCAGTACTTC.